This passage covers 27 T cell receptor beta chains from one sample sequenced in a study of T-cell memory formation after mild COVID-19. A single record per CDR3 protein comes from TCRdb applying MiXCR to the 5' RACE reads. This table holds some 130,000 distinct CDR3 sequences, almost 25% found once. Source material: PBMCs or a T cell subset sorted from them (not recorded which). Every receptor here comes from an adult woman who had mild COVID-19 (a few samples of this study predate the infection). Cell type and time point are not known.

This clonotype was counted only a few times. The rearrangement links TRBV7-8 to TRBJ2-5; 9 bases match TRBD1. CDR1 is SGHVS, CDR2 FQNEAQ, per germline. The CDR3 is made up of 15 amino acids. V shed 4 bases, J shed 5 bases, and the junction held 8 bases outside the gene matches. CDR3 DNA: TGTGCCAGCAGCTCACGAACGACAGGGGGGGAGACCCAGTACTTC. It codes for CASSSRTTGGETQYF.

This chain connects TRBV12-3 or TRBV12-4 to TRBJ1-1; D not certain. V was cut by 3 bases and J by 0 bases, with 11 bases left in between. The CDR3 covers 15 residues. The CDR3 here is CASSFRFGMNTEAFF. The DNA of the CDR3 is TGTGCCAGCAGTTTTAGGTTTGGGATGAACACTGAAGCTTTCTTT.

The CDR3 DNA follows: TGCGCCAGCAGCTTGGGACAGCTGAGGACTGAAGCTTTCTTT. It specifies CASSLGQLRTEAFF. The chain couples TRBV5-1 to TRBJ1-1, with a tentative D call TRBD1 (5 bases). V lost 0 bases to trimming and J lost 5 bases, with 11 bases between them. The CDR3 sequence is 14 residues long. In germline, CDR1 is SGHRS, CDR2 YFSETQ.

The CDR3 sequence: CASRSPGQGRRTQYF. Here the CDR3 DNA reads TGTGCCAGCAGGTCACCGGGACAGGGAAGGAGGACCCAGTACTTC. The chain links TRBV21-1 to TRBJ2-5; the table's D call of TRBD1 was not tested on the DNA. TRBV21-1 is a known pseudogene. The CDR3 contains 15 residues.

The chain joins TRBV20-1 to TRBJ2-3, with D perhaps TRBD1 or TRBD2 (5 bases each). The V gene lost 3 bases and the J gene lost 0 bases, with 13 bases spanning the gap. The CDR3 runs 15 residues. Germline V gene data show CDR1 as DFQATT and CDR2 as SNEGSKA (reference sequence). CDR3: CSASHTGGSTDTQYF. The CDR3 DNA reads TGCAGTGCTAGTCACACAGGCGGGAGCACAGATACGCAGTATTTT.

This chain connects TRBV20-1 to TRBJ1-1, with a possible D match to TRBD1 (6 bases). Trimming removed 3 bases at V and 3 bases at J, with 14 bases between. CDR1 and CDR2 (germline): DFQATT, SNEGSKA (reference sequence). The CDR3 has 14 residues. CDR3 bases: TGCAGTGCTAGGCCCCACAGGGCGGACACTGAAGCTTTCTTT. Translation gives CSARPHRADTEAFF.

The chain is built from TRBV4-3 and TRBJ1-2; D unclear. V lost 0 bases and J 3 bases, leaving 14 bases between the germline ends. Germline assignment: CDR1 LGHNA and CDR2 YSLEER. This CDR3 spans 16 amino acids. The CDR3 bases are TGCGCCAGCAGCCAAGAAATTGGGGAGAGACACTATGGCTACACCTTC. Encoded protein: CASSQEIGERHYGYTF.

This clonotype was counted between two and nine times. The V gene is TRBV7-2, the J gene TRBJ1-1, with D hard to call. This CDR3 is built from 15 residues. The V and J ends lost 3 bases and 4 bases respectively, with 15 bases between them. CDR1 and CDR2 from the germline V gene are SGHTA and FQGNSA. CDR3 in amino acids: CASSLSTNAGTEAFF. CDR3 sequence (DNA): TGTGCCAGCAGCTTGTCCACGAACGCCGGCACTGAAGCTTTCTTT.

This clonotype was observed a few times. The chain recombines TRBV29-1 with TRBJ2-1; D may be TRBD2 (5 bases). This CDR3 contains 14 residues. Germline CDR1 SQVTM, CDR2 ANQGSEA. V lost 3 bases and J 1 base, leaving 10 bases between the germline ends. The CDR3 nucleotides read TGCAGCGTTGAGGCGGGCCTATCCTACAATGAGCAGTTCTTC. Encoded protein: CSVEAGLSYNEQFF.

This clonotype was seen a handful of times. The chain uses TRBV20-1 and TRBJ2-1; 9 bases map to TRBD2. Germline V CDR1 and CDR2: DFQATT, SNEGSKA (reference sequence). V shed 2 bases, J shed 10 bases, and the junction held 6 bases outside the gene matches. CDR3 length equals 13 residues. CDR3 in amino acids: CSARTRTSVEQFF. The CDR3 coding sequence is TGCAGTGCTAGAACCCGGACTAGCGTCGAGCAGTTCTTC.

The chain combines TRBV19 with TRBJ1-5; D may be TRBD1 (6 bases). V shed 3 bases and J shed 3 bases, with 15 bases lying between them. Germline V gives CDR1 LNHDA, CDR2 SQIVND (reference sequence). The CDR3 has 16 amino acids. CDR3 nucleotide sequence: TGTGCCAGTAGTATGGGACCTACAGGGCCCAATCAGCCCCAGCATTTT. Translating it yields CASSMGPTGPNQPQHF.

This clonotype has a count of ten or more. The chain has TRBV7-2 and TRBJ2-1; 8 bases align to TRBD2. Germline trimming cut 1 base from V and 4 bases from J; bases unmatched to any gene: 18. CDR3 length: 20 residues. Looked up from germline, CDR1 is SGHTA and CDR2 is FQGNSA. This chain's CDR3 is CASSLDQSGGPEFLYNEQFF. Here the CDR3 DNA reads TGTGCCAGCAGCTTAGATCAAAGCGGGGGACCCGAGTTCCTTTACAATGAGCAGTTCTTC.

The sample holds a few counts of this clonotype. The chain is built from TRBV20-1 and TRBJ2-7; perhaps TRBD1 as D (5 bases). Germline V gene sequence: CDR1 DFQATT, CDR2 SNEGSKA (reference sequence). V dropped 4 bases and J dropped 5 bases, with 27 bases sitting between them. The CDR3 contains 17 residues. CDR3 sequence: CSATKSRQTVRRDEQYF. CDR3 DNA sequence: TGCAGTGCTACCAAATCCCGTCAGACAGTTCGGCGCGACGAGCAGTACTTC.

The rearrangement uses TRBV18 and TRBJ1-4; possibly TRBD1 for D (6 bases). V lost 6 bases and J lost 4, with 12 bases in between. Germline CDR1 reads KGHSH; CDR2 reads LQKENI. This CDR3 contains 14 residues. As DNA, the CDR3 is TGTGCCAGCTCCCTTGAGGGGGGTAATGAAAAACTGTTTTTT. Translated: CASSLEGGNEKLFF.

The chain carries TRBV7-9 and TRBJ1-1; D call uncertain. Germline assignment: CDR1 SEHNR and CDR2 FQNEAQ (reference sequence). The CDR3 extends over 13 amino acids. Trimming cost V 4 bases and J 8 bases, with 14 bases left between them. CDR3 DNA sequence: TGTGCCAGCAGCTCGAGCCCGGCGGGGGAAGCTTTCTTT. This sequence encodes CASSSSPAGEAFF.

This clonotype was counted a few times. The chain links TRBV7-9 to TRBJ2-5; D unresolved. The V end was cut by 1 base, the J end by 5 bases, with 8 bases between. The CDR3 is 13 amino acids. The germline V gene has CDR1 SEHNR and CDR2 FQNEAQ (reference sequence). CDR3 region: CASSLEVGETQYF. The CDR3 DNA reads as TGTGCCAGCAGCTTAGAAGTCGGGGAGACCCAGTACTTC. The entire variable domain, with the rest obtained from reference TRBV7-9 and TRBJ2-5, is as follows: DTGVSQNPRHKITKRGQNVTFRCDPISEHNRLYWYRQTLGQGPEFLTYFQNEAQLEKSRLLSDRFSAERPKGSFSTLEIQRTEQGDSAMYLCASSLEVGETQYFGPGTRLLVL.

In its sample, this clonotype was seen a few times. This chain links TRBV10-2 with TRBJ2-2; D is possibly TRBD1 or TRBD2 (5 bases each). Germline V gives CDR1 WSHSY, CDR2 SAAADI. V was shortened by 5 bases and J by 3 bases, with 10 bases between the two germline ends. The CDR3 length is 14 residues. The CDR3: CASSYRGDTGELFF. CDR3 bases: TGCGCCAGCAGTTATAGGGGAGACACCGGGGAGCTGTTTTTT.

CDR3 in amino acids: CATSGDRGKQPQHF. The CDR3 region has the DNA TGTGCCACCAGCGGGGACAGGGGTAAACAGCCCCAGCATTTT. The rearrangement links TRBV15 to TRBJ1-5; 10 nucleotides agree with TRBD1. CDR1 and CDR2 (germline): LNHNV, YYDKDF (reference sequence). Germline trimming cut 5 bases from V and 7 bases from J; bases unmatched to any gene: 5. The CDR3 contains 14 residues.

This clonotype was counted a few times. This sequence joins TRBV5-1 and TRBJ2-1; D possibly matches TRBD1 or TRBD2 (5 bases each). The V and J ends lost 2 bases and 0 bases respectively, with 6 bases between them. Germline V lookup: CDR1 SGHRS, CDR2 YFSETQ. CDR3 size: 14 residues. The CDR3 loop reads CASSLGTSYNEQFF. The DNA for the CDR3 is TGCGCCAGCAGCTTAGGGACCTCCTACAATGAGCAGTTCTTC.

This clonotype has more than one count but fewer than ten. The rearrangement links TRBV7-9 to TRBJ2-7; D not certain. Germline CDR1 is SEHNR and CDR2 is FQNEAQ (reference sequence). V lost 4 bases and J lost 5, with 12 bases in between. The CDR3 extends over 13 amino acids. The CDR3 loop reads CASSSVNSDEQYF. The DNA of the CDR3 is TGTGCCAGCAGCTCAGTGAACAGCGACGAGCAGTACTTC.

This clonotype was seen once. The chain couples TRBV4-2 to TRBJ2-3; D is unclear. Germline values: CDR1 LGHNA, CDR2 YNFKEQ. V shed 6 bases and J shed 3 bases, with 13 bases lying between them. The CDR3 runs 14 residues. Written as DNA, the CDR3 is TGTGCCAGCAGACACATCGGGCGAACAGATACGCAGTATTTT. Protein sequence: CASRHIGRTDTQYF.

The chain has TRBV30 and TRBJ1-1; 10 bases fit TRBD1. Germline loops: CDR1 GTSNPN, CDR2 SVGIG (reference sequence). The length of the CDR3 is 13 residues. Trimming took 2 bases from V and 11 from J; bases not matched to a gene: 8. CDR3 bases: TGTGCCTGGAGTTTGGGACAGGGGAACGGGGCTTTCTTT. It codes for CAWSLGQGNGAFF.

This sequence joins TRBV20-1 and TRBJ2-1, with 9 bases fitting TRBD2. Germline loops: CDR1 DFQATT, CDR2 SNEGSKA (reference sequence). The CDR3 has 15 residues. V shed 2 bases and J 4 bases; nucleotides not matched to a gene: 6. The DNA for the CDR3 is TGCAGTGCTAGAATCGTAGCGGGGGATTACAATGAGCAGTTCTTC. Translating it yields CSARIVAGDYNEQFF.

The V gene is TRBV27, the J gene TRBJ1-5; the D gene is possibly TRBD1 (5 bases). This CDR3 region has 14 residues. Germline CDR1 is MNHEY and CDR2 is SMNVEV (reference sequence). V gave up 1 base and J gave up 3 bases, with 7 bases separating them. CDR3 amino acids: CASSLWGVNQPQHF. CDR3 coding DNA: TGTGCCAGCAGTTTATGGGGCGTCAATCAGCCCCAGCATTTT.

The chain carries TRBV12-3 or TRBV12-4 and TRBJ2-7, with D uncertain. The V gene lost 6 bases and the J gene lost 3 bases, with 9 bases spanning the gap. The CDR3 consists of 12 residues. CDR3 loop: CASSPTNYEQYF. The CDR3 nucleotides are TGTGCCAGCAGCCCAACGAACTACGAGCAGTACTTC.

This clonotype was counted only a few times. The rearrangement links TRBV6-2 or TRBV6-3 to TRBJ2-7; D may be TRBD2 (5 bases). Germline V lookup: CDR1 MNHEY, CDR2 SVGEGT. This CDR3 is 14 amino acids long. Between the trimmed V and J ends, which lost 2 bases and 3 bases, there was a span of 11 bases. CDR3 DNA sequence: TGTGCCAGCAGTTACGCCCGAGGAGGCTACGAGCAGTACTTC. This translates into CASSYARGGYEQYF.

This clonotype has a handful of counts. This chain joins TRBV9 and TRBJ1-2; D unclear. V gave up 1 base and J gave up 4 bases, with 14 bases separating them. The CDR3 consists of 15 residues. The germline CDR1 and CDR2 sequences are SGDLS and YYNGEE. For the CDR3, the DNA is TGTGCCAGCAGCGTACATCCGCCAGGACCCTATGGCTACACCTTC. This translates into CASSVHPPGPYGYTF.